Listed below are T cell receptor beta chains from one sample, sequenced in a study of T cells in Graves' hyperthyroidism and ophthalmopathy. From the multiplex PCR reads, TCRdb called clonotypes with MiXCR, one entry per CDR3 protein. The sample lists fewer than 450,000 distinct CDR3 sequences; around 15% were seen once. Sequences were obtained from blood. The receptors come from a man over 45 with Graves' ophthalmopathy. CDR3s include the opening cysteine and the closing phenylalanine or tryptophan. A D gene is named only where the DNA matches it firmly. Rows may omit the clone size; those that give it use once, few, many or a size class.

CASSERSLGSSGGPLETQYF,TGTGCCAGCAGTGAACGGTCTTTGGGGTCTAGCGGGGGCCCCCTAGAGACCCAGTACTTC,TRBD2,20,TRBJ2-5,NA,TRBV6-1
CASSFWTTNEKLFF,TGCGCCAGCAGTTTTTGGACAACTAATGAAAAACTGTTTTTT,NA,14,TRBJ1-4,many,TRBV5-1
CASSLEAGKAKNIQYF,TGCGCCAGCAGCTTGGAGGCGGGGAAAGCCAAAAACATTCAGTACTTC,NA,16,TRBJ2-4,many,TRBV5-1
CASRNPQGYGNTIYF,TGTGCCAGCAGAAACCCACAGGGGTATGGAAACACCATATATTTT,TRBD1,15,TRBJ1-3,many,TRBV11-2
CASSLSTDAGYYGYTF,TGTGCCAGCAGTTTATCGACCGACGCGGGATACTATGGCTACACCTTC,NA,16,TRBJ1-2,many,TRBV27
CAISPGPLARIDTDTQYF,TGTGCCATCAGTCCAGGACCCCTAGCGCGGATCGACACAGATACGCAGTATTTT,NA,18,TRBJ2-3,NA,TRBV10-3
CASSPTAISYNEQFF,TGCGCCAGCAGCCCGACAGCGATCTCCTACAATGAGCAGTTCTTC,NA,15,TRBJ2-1,many,TRBV5-1
CASSLRSVSSTDTQYF,TGCGCCAGCAGCTTGAGATCGGTTTCTAGCACAGATACGCAGTATTTT,NA,16,TRBJ2-3,many,TRBV5-1
CASSLTSDEQYF,TGTGCCAGCAGCCTGACTAGCGATGAGCAGTACTTC,TRBD2,12,TRBJ2-7,NA,TRBV7-2
CASSLVEGLANEQYF,TGTGCCAGCAGCTTAGTAGAGGGGTTGGCAAACGAGCAGTACTTC,NA,15,TRBJ2-7,NA,TRBV7-9
CASGQGRNTIYF,TGTGCCTCCGGACAGGGAAGAAACACCATATATTTT,TRBD1,12,TRBJ1-3,many,TRBV30
CASRSSGVGTDTQYF,TGTGCCAGCAGATCATCAGGGGTGGGCACAGATACGCAGTATTTT,NA,15,TRBJ2-3,once,TRBV7-9
CASSLRQGPDTQYF,TGTGCCAGCAGCTTACGGCAGGGTCCAGATACGCAGTATTTT,NA,14,TRBJ2-3,many,TRBV11-2
CAISESRAGGTPLNEQFF,TGTGCCATCAGTGAGTCGAGAGCGGGAGGGACGCCCCTCAATGAGCAGTTCTTC,TRBD2,18,TRBJ2-1,many,TRBV10-3
CASRRHTGTPSYEQYF,TGTGCCAGCAGGCGTCACACCGGGACACCCTCCTACGAGCAGTACTTC,NA,16,TRBJ2-7,NA,TRBV11-2
CASSYGSSTDTQYF,TGTGCCAGCAGTTATGGGTCTAGCACAGATACGCAGTATTTT,NA,14,TRBJ2-3,NA,TRBV6-5
CAWTQDWGYNEQFF,TGTGCCTGGACGCAGGACTGGGGGTACAATGAGCAGTTCTTC,NA,14,TRBJ2-1,many,TRBV30
CASSLGQASGEQYF,TGTGCCAGCAGTTTAGGGCAGGCCTCCGGCGAGCAGTACTTC,NA,14,TRBJ2-7,many,TRBV12-3/TRBV12-4
CASTRDRGANSPLHF,TGTGCCAGCACCAGGGACAGGGGTGCTAATTCACCCCTCCACTTT,TRBD1,15,TRBJ1-6,few,TRBV27
CASSLALAGGNIYNEQFF,TGTGCCAGCAGCTTAGCGCTTGCAGGGGGTAATATCTACAATGAGCAGTTCTTC,TRBD1,18,TRBJ2-1,NA,TRBV11-1
CASSLEPSTYEQYF,TGCGCCAGCAGCTTGGAGCCCTCTACCTACGAGCAGTACTTC,NA,14,TRBJ2-7,many,TRBV5-1
CATSESLAGGTYNEQFF,TGTGCCACCAGTGAATCCTTAGCGGGAGGCACCTACAATGAGCAGTTCTTC,TRBD2,17,TRBJ2-1,many,TRBV24-1
CASSSGTGDEKLFF,TGTGCCAGCAGCTCCGGGACAGGGGATGAAAAACTGTTTTTT,TRBD1,14,TRBJ1-4,many,TRBV7-9
CASSTDSTGELFF,TGTGCTAGCAGCACCGACAGCACCGGGGAGCTGTTTTTT,NA,13,TRBJ2-2,few,TRBV7-7
CASSPLDDSYEQYF,TGTGCCAGCTCACCACTGGACGACTCCTACGAGCAGTACTTC,NA,14,TRBJ2-7,many,TRBV18
CASSIRYEQYF,TGTGCCAGCAGTATTCGGTACGAGCAGTACTTC,NA,11,TRBJ2-7,NA,TRBV12-3/TRBV12-4
CASSRGGGEKLFF,TGCGCCAGCTCTCGGGGAGGGGGAGAAAAACTGTTTTTT,NA,13,TRBJ1-4,many,TRBV5-1
CASRSTGDDGYTF,TGTGCCAGCAGATCGACAGGAGATGATGGCTACACCTTC,NA,13,TRBJ1-2,few,TRBV6-2/TRBV6-3
CASSRPGAYNEQFF,TGTGCCAGCAGTCGACCGGGGGCCTACAATGAGCAGTTCTTC,NA,14,TRBJ2-1,few,TRBV27
CASSPRGGVLFF,TGTGCCAGCAGCCCACGGGGGGGGGTGCTGTTTTTT,TRBD2,12,TRBJ2-2,few,TRBV13
CASNSQGYTDTQYF,TGTGCCAGCAACAGCCAAGGTTACACAGATACGCAGTATTTT,NA,14,TRBJ2-3,many,TRBV11-2
CASSLRSSGLYEQYF,TGCGCCAGCAGCTTGAGGTCTAGCGGCTTATACGAGCAGTACTTC,TRBD2,15,TRBJ2-7,many,TRBV5-1
CASSLHQGVGETQYF,TGTGCCAGCAGTCTACATCAAGGGGTGGGAGAGACCCAGTACTTC,NA,15,TRBJ2-5,many,TRBV12-3/TRBV12-4
CASSPMRASKTEAFF,TGTGCCAGCAGCCCAATGAGGGCCTCGAAGACTGAAGCTTTCTTT,NA,15,TRBJ1-1,many,TRBV3-1
CASSPGGAAGAYEQYF,TGTGCCAGCAGCCCTGGGGGGGCCGCGGGTGCCTACGAGCAGTACTTC,NA,16,TRBJ2-7,many,TRBV7-8
CASSLVRSTQYF,TGTGCCAGCAGCTTAGTTCGTAGTACGCAGTATTTT,NA,12,TRBJ2-3,many,TRBV11-2
CASSVSRPSSGNTIYF,TGTGCCAGCAGTGTCAGCAGGCCCAGCTCTGGAAACACCATATATTTT,NA,16,TRBJ1-3,NA,TRBV2
CAISRTEVPEAFF,TGTGCCATCAGTCGGACAGAAGTTCCTGAAGCTTTCTTT,NA,13,TRBJ1-1,many,TRBV10-3
CASSQANGYQETQYF,TGTGCCAGCAGCCAAGCCAACGGTTACCAAGAGACCCAGTACTTC,NA,15,TRBJ2-5,many,TRBV3-1
CASSIGGNEQFF,TGTGCCAGCAGCATAGGGGGCAATGAGCAGTTCTTC,NA,12,TRBJ2-1,many,TRBV19
CASSFGGVHSGNTIYF,TGTGCCAGCAGTTTCGGGGGGGTTCACTCTGGAAACACCATATATTTT,NA,16,TRBJ1-3,many,TRBV27
CAWSVMGKDEQFF,TGTGCCTGGAGTGTAATGGGGAAAGATGAGCAGTTCTTC,NA,13,TRBJ2-1,many,TRBV30
CASSDSRPFYNEQFF,TGTGCCAGCAGTGATTCTCGCCCCTTTTACAATGAGCAGTTCTTC,NA,15,TRBJ2-1,NA,TRBV2
CASSSIRLYEQYF,TGTGCCAGCAGTTCAATCAGACTCTACGAGCAGTACTTC,NA,13,TRBJ2-7,many,TRBV28
CASSFGGTQETQYF,TGCGCCAGCAGCTTCGGGGGAACACAAGAGACCCAGTACTTC,NA,14,TRBJ2-5,few,TRBV5-1
CASSQGALQFF,TGTGCCAGCAGCCAAGGGGCATTGCAGTTCTTC,NA,11,TRBJ2-1,many,TRBV3-1
CATSDQPGTGDHEQFF,TGTGCCACCAGTGACCAGCCCGGGACAGGGGACCATGAGCAGTTCTTC,TRBD1,16,TRBJ2-1,many,TRBV24-1
CSAPAGGRKETQYF,TGCAGTGCCCCCGCCGGGGGGCGCAAGGAGACCCAGTACTTC,NA,14,TRBJ2-5,few,TRBV20-1
CASRPRGLFAEKLFF,TGTGCCAGCAGACCCAGGGGGCTCTTTGCTGAAAAACTGTTTTTT,TRBD1,15,TRBJ1-4,NA,TRBV6-2/TRBV6-3
CATSREGTSSGNTIYF,TGTGCCACCAGCAGAGAGGGAACTTCCTCTGGAAACACCATATATTTT,NA,16,TRBJ1-3,NA,TRBV15
CASSPQAGAGEADTQYF,TGTGCCAGCAGCCCCCAGGCGGGAGCGGGAGAGGCAGATACGCAGTATTTT,TRBD2,17,TRBJ2-3,many,TRBV3-1
CASSLDRDRASEQYF,TGTGCCAGCAGCTTAGACCGGGACAGGGCGTCCGAGCAGTACTTC,TRBD1,15,TRBJ2-7,NA,TRBV7-8
CASSLGSGSYGYTF,TGTGCCAGCAGTTTAGGGTCGGGGAGCTATGGCTACACCTTC,NA,14,TRBJ1-2,many,TRBV28